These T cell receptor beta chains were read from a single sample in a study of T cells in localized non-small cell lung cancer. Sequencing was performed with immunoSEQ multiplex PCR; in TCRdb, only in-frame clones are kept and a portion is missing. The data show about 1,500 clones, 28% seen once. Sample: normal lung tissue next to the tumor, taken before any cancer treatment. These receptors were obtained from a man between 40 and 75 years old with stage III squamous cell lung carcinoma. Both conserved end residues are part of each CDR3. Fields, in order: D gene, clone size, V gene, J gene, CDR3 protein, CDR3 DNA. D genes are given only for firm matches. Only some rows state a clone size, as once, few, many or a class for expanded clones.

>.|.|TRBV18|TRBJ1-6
CASSPLIRDSPLHF
TGTGCCAGCTCACCCCTAATTCGCGATTCACCCCTCCACTTT
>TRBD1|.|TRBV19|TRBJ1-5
CASSIPTGGYYSNQPQHF
TGTGCCAGTAGTATTCCGACAGGGGGCTACTATAGCAATCAGCCCCAGCATTTT
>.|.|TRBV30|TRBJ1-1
CAWSGPQAGMNTEAFF
TGTGCCTGGAGTGGGCCCCAGGCAGGGATGAACACTGAAGCTTTCTTT
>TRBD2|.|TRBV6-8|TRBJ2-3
CASSALAGALGDTQYF
TGTGCCAGCAGCGCCCTAGCGGGGGCCCTGGGGGATACGCAGTATTTT
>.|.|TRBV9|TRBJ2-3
CASSVVSSGSSTDTQYF
TGTGCCAGCAGCGTAGTGTCCTCGGGCTCCAGCACAGATACGCAGTATTTT
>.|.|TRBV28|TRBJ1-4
CASSEQPLALALFF
TGTGCCAGCAGTGAACAACCCCTGGCTCTGGCGCTGTTTTTT
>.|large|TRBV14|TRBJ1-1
CASSHMRVNTEAFF
TGTGCCAGCAGCCACATGAGGGTGAACACTGAAGCTTTCTTT
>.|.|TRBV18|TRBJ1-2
CASSPSLDGYTF
TGTGCCAGCTCACCCTCCCTGGACGGCTACACCTTC
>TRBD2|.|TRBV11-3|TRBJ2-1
CASSLIRLARSRQSYEQFF
TGTGCCAGCAGCTTAATCCGACTAGCCCGATCACGTCAGTCGTATGAGCAGTTCTTC
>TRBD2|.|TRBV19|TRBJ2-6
CASSIVGGGTGANVLTF
TGTGCCAGTAGTATAGTGGGGGGAGGGACTGGGGCCAACGTCCTGACTTTC
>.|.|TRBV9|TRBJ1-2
CASSDGGRVWKGYTF
TGTGCCAGCAGTGATGGGGGGCGCGTATGGAAGGGCTACACCTTC
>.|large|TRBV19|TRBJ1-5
CASSIDPGYSNQPQHF
TGTGCCAGTAGTATAGACCCCGGATATAGCAATCAGCCCCAGCATTTT
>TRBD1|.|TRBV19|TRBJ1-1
CASSDRGGNTEAFF
TGTGCCAGTAGCGACAGGGGCGGTAACACTGAAGCTTTCTTT
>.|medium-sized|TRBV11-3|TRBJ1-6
CASSLVPGANSPLHF
TGTGCCAGCAGCTTAGTGCCGGGGGCGAATTCACCCCTCCACTTT
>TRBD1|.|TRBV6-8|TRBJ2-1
CASSPSGTGDPNEQFF
TGTGCCAGCAGCCCCTCCGGGACAGGGGATCCCAATGAGCAGTTCTTC
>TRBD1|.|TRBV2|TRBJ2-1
CASSVDRASYNEQFF
TGTGCCAGCAGTGTAGACAGGGCCTCCTACAATGAGCAGTTCTTC
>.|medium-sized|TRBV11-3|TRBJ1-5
CASSLGGDRRVQPQHF
TGTGCCAGCAGCTTAGGCGGCGACAGGAGGGTTCAGCCCCAGCATTTT
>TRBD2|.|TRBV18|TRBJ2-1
CASSPAGTSGDNEQFF
TGTGCCAGCTCACCAGCCGGGACTAGCGGGGACAATGAGCAGTTCTTC
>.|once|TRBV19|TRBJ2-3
CASSIDLGGGTDTQYF
TGTGCCAGTAGTATAGACCTGGGTGGGGGGACAGATACGCAGTATTTT
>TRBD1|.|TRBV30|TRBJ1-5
CAWRTGDQPQHF
TGTGCCTGGAGGACAGGGGATCAGCCCCAGCATTTT
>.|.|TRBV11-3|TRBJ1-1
CASSPGGLRNTEAFF
TGTGCCAGCAGCCCGGGGGGCCTACGGAACACTGAAGCTTTCTTT
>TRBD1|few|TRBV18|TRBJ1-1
CASSSLPGDSPNTEAFF
TGTGCCAGCTCGTCTTTGCCGGGGGACAGCCCGAACACTGAAGCTTTCTTT
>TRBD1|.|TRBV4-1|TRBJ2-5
CASSKLLPTDRAETQYF
TGCGCCAGCAGCAAACTACTCCCAACTGACAGGGCAGAGACCCAGTACTTC
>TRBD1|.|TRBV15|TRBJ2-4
CATSSEGAQNIQYF
TGTGCCACCAGCAGTGAGGGGGCGCAGAACATTCAGTACTTC
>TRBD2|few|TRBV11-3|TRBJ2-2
CASSVLAGGPTGELFF
TGTGCCAGCAGCGTCCTAGCGGGGGGACCAACCGGGGAGCTGTTTTTT
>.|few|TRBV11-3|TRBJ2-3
CASSPGVRGTDTQYF
TGTGCTAGCAGCCCCGGAGTGAGGGGCACAGATACGCAGTATTTT
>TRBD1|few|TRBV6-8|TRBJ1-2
CASKTTQGFTNYGYTF
TGTGCCAGCAAAACCACACAGGGGTTCACTAACTATGGCTACACCTTC
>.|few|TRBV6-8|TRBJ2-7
CASSYSTEGGYEQYF
TGTGCCAGCAGTTACTCGACAGAGGGGGGCTACGAGCAGTACTTC
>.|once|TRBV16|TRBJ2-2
CASSQSLPGTANTGELFF
TGTGCCAGCAGCCAATCCCTCCCTGGGACGGCGAACACCGGGGAGCTGTTTTTT
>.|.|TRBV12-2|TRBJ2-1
CASARTGGGYEQFF
TGTGCCTCTGCCCGGACAGGGGGCGGATATGAGCAGTTCTTC
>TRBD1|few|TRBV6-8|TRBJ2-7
CASSADRGRYEQYF
TGTGCCAGCAGTGCGGACAGGGGGCGCTACGAGCAGTACTTC
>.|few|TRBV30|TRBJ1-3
CAFRVASENTIYF
TGTGCCTTCAGGGTAGCCTCTGAAAACACCATATATTTT
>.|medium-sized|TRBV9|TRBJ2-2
CASSIRDTGAGELFF
TGTGCCAGCAGCATCAGGGATACCGGAGCCGGGGAGCTGTTTTTT
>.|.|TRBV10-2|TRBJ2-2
CASSDTPDMNTGELFF
TGCGCCAGCAGTGACACGCCGGATATGAACACCGGGGAGCTGTTTTTT
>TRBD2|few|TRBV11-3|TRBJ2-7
CASSLEGTSAHEQYF
TGTGCCAGCAGCTTAGAAGGGACTAGCGCTCACGAGCAGTACTTC
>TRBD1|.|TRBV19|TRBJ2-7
CASTRQGSYEQYF
TGTGCCAGTACCAGACAGGGTTCCTACGAGCAGTACTTC
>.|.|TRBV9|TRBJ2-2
CASSPRTVTMNTGELFF
TGTGCCAGCAGCCCCCGGACTGTCACTATGAACACCGGGGAGCTGTTTTTT
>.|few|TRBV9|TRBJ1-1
CASSELGGENTEAFF
TGTGCCAGCAGTGAATTGGGAGGCGAGAACACTGAAGCTTTCTTT
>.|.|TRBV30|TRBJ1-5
CAWSVTGRDSNQPQHF
TGTGCCTGGAGTGTAACGGGCAGGGATAGCAATCAGCCCCAGCATTTT
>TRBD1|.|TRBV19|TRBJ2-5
CASSSQGAEETQYF
TGTGCCAGTAGTAGTCAGGGGGCGGAGGAGACCCAGTACTTC
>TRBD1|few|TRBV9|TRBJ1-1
CASSGEGTGAAFF
TGTGCCAGCAGCGGAGAAGGGACAGGGGCGGCTTTCTTT